Detailed here is one T cell receptor beta chain. Germline values: CDR1 MNHEY, CDR2 SMNVEV (reference sequence). CDR3 length equals 16 residues. The ends lost 6 bases at V and 4 bases at J; junction bases unmatched: 11. Per the original data handling: Researchers report that nucleated cell counts were estimated from reference gene primer amplification. Sequencing used immunoSEQ multiplex PCR; TCRdb keeps in-frame clones, though not all of them. Clone size and the V and J calls come from that table; the DNA yielded D and trimming. The sample includes under 300,000 clones, roughly 82% of them seen just once. These data belong to a study of blood T cell repertoires in COVID-19. On the study more broadly: Sites across the United States, Italy and Spain contributed samples from acute and convalescent COVID-19. T cells, B-cell-depleted T cells, or PBMCs provided the cDNA or gDNA that served as material.

The material sequenced was peripheral blood. The J gene is TRBJ1-4, the V gene TRBV27; 7 bases map to TRBD1. The receptor comes from a woman aged 80 or over with active or convalescent COVID-19. CDR3 DNA sequence: TGTGCCAGCAGCATTACCGCCGGGACAGTTAATGAAAAACTGTTTTTT. Its translation: CASSITAGTVNEKLFF.